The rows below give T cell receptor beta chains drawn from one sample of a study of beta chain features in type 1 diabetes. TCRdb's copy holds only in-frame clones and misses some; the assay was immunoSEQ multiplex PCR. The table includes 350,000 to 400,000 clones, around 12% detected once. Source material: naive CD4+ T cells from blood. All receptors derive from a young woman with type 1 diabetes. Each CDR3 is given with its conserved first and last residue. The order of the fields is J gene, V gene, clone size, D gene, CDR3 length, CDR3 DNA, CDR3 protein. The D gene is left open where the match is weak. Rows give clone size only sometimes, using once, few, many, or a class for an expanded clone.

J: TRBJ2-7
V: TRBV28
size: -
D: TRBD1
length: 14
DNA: TGTGCCAGCAGTCTCGGGACAGCCGAGTACGAGCAGTACTTC
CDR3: CASSLGTAEYEQYF

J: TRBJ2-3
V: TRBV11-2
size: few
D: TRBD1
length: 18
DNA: TGTGCCAGCAGATCCTCCCCCCCGGGACAGGGGGGCCCAGATACGCAGTATTTT
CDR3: CASRSSPPGQGGPDTQYF

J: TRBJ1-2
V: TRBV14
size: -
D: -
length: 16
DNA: TGTGCCAGCAGCCACCATAAAAACAGGGCTAACTATGGCTACACCTTC
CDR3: CASSHHKNRANYGYTF

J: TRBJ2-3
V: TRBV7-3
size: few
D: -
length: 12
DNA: TGTGCCAGCAGCCCTGGCACAGATACGCAGTATTTT
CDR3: CASSPGTDTQYF

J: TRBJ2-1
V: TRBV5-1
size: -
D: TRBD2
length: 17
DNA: TGCGCCAGCAGCTTGGGGGCTAGCGGGACTGCCTACAATGAGCAGTTCTTC
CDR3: CASSLGASGTAYNEQFF

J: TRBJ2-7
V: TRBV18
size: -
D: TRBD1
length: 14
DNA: TGTGCCAGCTCACCACAAGACAGGGACAGCGAGCAGTACTTC
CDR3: CASSPQDRDSEQYF

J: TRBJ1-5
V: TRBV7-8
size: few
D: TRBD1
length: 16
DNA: TGTGCCAGCAGGTTACACTCGGGACAGAGCAATCAGCCCCAGCATTTT
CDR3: CASRLHSGQSNQPQHF

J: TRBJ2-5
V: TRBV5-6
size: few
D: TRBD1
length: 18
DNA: TGTGCCAGCAGCACCAAACGCAGCGGGACAGGGATTGGGGAGACCCAGTACTTC
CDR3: CASSTKRSGTGIGETQYF

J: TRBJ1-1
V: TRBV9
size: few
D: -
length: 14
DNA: TGTGCCAGCAGCGTCCGTCCTGTGAACACTGAAGCTTTCTTT
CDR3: CASSVRPVNTEAFF

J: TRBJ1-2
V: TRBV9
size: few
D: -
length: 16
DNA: TGTGCCAGCAGCCCAACGGCGCCTGGAGTTAACTATGGCTACACCTTC
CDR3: CASSPTAPGVNYGYTF

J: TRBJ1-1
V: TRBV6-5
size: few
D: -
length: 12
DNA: TGTGCCAGCAGTAATCACCCGGCTGAAGCTTTCTTT
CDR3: CASSNHPAEAFF

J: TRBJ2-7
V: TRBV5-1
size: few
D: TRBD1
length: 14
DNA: TGCGCCAGCAGCTGGACAGGGGACCGCTACGAGCAGTACTTC
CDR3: CASSWTGDRYEQYF

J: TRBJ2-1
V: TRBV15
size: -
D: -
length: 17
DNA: TGTGCCACCAGCAGAGATGAAGCAACGGGGGTATACAATGAGCAGTTCTTC
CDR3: CATSRDEATGVYNEQFF

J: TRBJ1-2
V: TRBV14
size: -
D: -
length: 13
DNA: TGTGCCAGCAGCAGACGGACAGCGGATGGCTACACCTTC
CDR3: CASSRRTADGYTF

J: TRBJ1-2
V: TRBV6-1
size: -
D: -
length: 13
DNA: TGTGCCAGCAGTGAATCAGGGTACTATGGCTACACCTTC
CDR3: CASSESGYYGYTF

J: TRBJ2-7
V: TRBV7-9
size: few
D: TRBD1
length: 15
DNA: TGTGCCAGCAGCCCCGGGACAGGGGCCCCCTACGAGCAGTACTTC
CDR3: CASSPGTGAPYEQYF

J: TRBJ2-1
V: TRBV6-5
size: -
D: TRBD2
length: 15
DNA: TGTGCCAGCAGATCCGCGGGAGGTCTCCCCAATGAGCAGTTCTTC
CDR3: CASRSAGGLPNEQFF

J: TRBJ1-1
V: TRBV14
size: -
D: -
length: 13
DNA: TGTGCCAGCAGCTTCTACGTAAGCACTGAAGCTTTCTTT
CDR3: CASSFYVSTEAFF

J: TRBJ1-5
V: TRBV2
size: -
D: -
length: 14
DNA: TGTGCCAGCAGTGACCAGACAGTGACTCAGCCCCAGCATTTT
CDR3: CASSDQTVTQPQHF

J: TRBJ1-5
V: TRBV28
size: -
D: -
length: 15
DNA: TGTGCCGTAGGTACGGGAGCCGTCGCTATTCAGCCCCAGCATTTT
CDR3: CAVGTGAVAIQPQHF

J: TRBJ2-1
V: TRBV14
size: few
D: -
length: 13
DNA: TGTGCCAGCAGCCAAGATCAGGTGGCCCTGCAGTTCTTC
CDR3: CASSQDQVALQFF

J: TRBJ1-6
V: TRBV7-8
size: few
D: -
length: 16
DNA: TGTGCCAGCAGACCCTTACCCCGGTACTATAATTCACCCCTCCACTTT
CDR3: CASRPLPRYYNSPLHF

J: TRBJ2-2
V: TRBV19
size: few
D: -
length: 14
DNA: TGTGCCAGTAGGGGCAGGTCGAACACCGGGGAGCTGTTTTTT
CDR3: CASRGRSNTGELFF

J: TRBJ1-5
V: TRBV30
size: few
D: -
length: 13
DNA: TGTGCCTGGAGTGTCGGGAGCAATCAGCCCCAGCATTTT
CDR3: CAWSVGSNQPQHF

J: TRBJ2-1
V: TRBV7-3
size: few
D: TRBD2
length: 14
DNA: TGTGCCAGCAGGCCTAGCGGAAATTACAATGAGCAGTTCTTC
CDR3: CASRPSGNYNEQFF

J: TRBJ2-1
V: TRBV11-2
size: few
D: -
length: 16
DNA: TGTGCCAGCAGCTTATTCGGGAATCCCGCGGGCGATGAGCAGTTCTTC
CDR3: CASSLFGNPAGDEQFF

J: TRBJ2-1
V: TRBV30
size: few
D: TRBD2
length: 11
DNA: TGTGCCTGGAGTGTGGGCGGGAGTTGGTTCTTC
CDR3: CAWSVGGSWFF